This paragraph reports one T cell receptor (beta chain). These data belong to a study of blood T cell repertoires in COVID-19. Study as a whole: The origin of the acute and convalescent COVID-19 samples was the United States, Italy and Spain.

Original methodology: Cell counts per sample came from amplifying reference gene primers. This table comes from immunoSEQ multiplex PCR, and its TCRdb copy is limited to in-frame clones, with some not included. The V and J calls and clone size come from that table; D and trimming were worked out from the DNA. The sample has about 250,000 clones; more than 80% are singletons. Trimming pared 6 bases from V and 1 base from J, leaving 9 bases between. Per germline, CDR1 LNHDA and CDR2 SQIVND (reference sequence). The CDR3 loop spans 13 amino acids. The genes are TRBV19 and TRBJ1-2; D is possibly TRBD1 (6 bases). Sequencing was carried out using peripheral blood. This sequence originates from a woman in her thirties with active or convalescent COVID-19. This CDR3 is CASSPDSNYGYTF. The CDR3 DNA is TGTGCCAGTAGCCCGGACAGTAACTATGGCTACACCTTC.